This T cell receptor (beta chain) was documented in a study of T cell responses to AZD1222 COVID-19 vaccine. General study points: The reported proportion of spike-specific TCRs targeting unmutated variant regions was nearly half. Only five to seven individuals given AZD1222 were seropositive at baseline. Possibly, clonal diversity was underestimated; donors were largely white British and included more females.

Worth noting for this clone: Its antigen is unidentified.

Some clones are missing from TCRdb's copy, which holds only in-frame ones; the method was immunoSEQ multiplex PCR. The table includes about 150,000 clones, about nine tenths detected once. Germline CDR1 MDHEN, CDR2 SYDVKM. V shed 5 bases and J 7 bases; nucleotides not matched to a gene: 9. CDR3 length: 16 amino acids. The J gene is TRBJ1-4, the V gene TRBV28; 11 bases fit TRBD1. The material sequenced was peripheral blood, taken on day 0 of AZD1222 vaccination. The clonotype originates from an adult in good health. The CDR3 reads CASSLVPGQGGEKLFF. The CDR3 nucleotides are TGTGCCAGCAGTCTCGTCCCGGGACAGGGGGGTGAAAAACTGTTTTTT. The whole variable domain, remainder taken from reference TRBV28 and TRBJ1-4, is DVKVTQSSRYLVKRTGEKVFLECVQDMDHENMFWYRQDPGLGLRLIYFSYDVKMKEKGDIPEGYSVSREKKERFSLILESASTNQTSMYLCASSLVPGQGGEKLFFGSGTQLSVL.